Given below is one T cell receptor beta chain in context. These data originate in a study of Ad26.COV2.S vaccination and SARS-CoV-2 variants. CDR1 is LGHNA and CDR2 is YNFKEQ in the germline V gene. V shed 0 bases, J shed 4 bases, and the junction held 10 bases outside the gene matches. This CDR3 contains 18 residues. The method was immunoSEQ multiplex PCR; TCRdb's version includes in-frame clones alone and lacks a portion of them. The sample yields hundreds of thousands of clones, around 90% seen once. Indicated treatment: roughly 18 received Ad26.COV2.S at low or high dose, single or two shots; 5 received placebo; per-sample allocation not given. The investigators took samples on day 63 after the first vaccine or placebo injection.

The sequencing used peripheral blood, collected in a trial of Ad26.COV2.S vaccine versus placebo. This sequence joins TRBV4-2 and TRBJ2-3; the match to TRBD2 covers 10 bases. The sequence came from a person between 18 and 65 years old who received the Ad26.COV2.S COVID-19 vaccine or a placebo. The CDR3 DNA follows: TGTGCCAGCAGCCAAGATGGTGCCAGCGGGAGGGCTGCAGATACGCAGTATTTT. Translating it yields CASSQDGASGRAADTQYF.